This TCR beta chain comes out of a study of blood T cells in healthy people across ages. Through a sample-barcoded 5' primer and a J-beta primer mix, a second PCR was run for roughly 7 to 11 cycles. A template-switch adaptor with 12 random nucleotides tagged each cDNA molecule. TCRdb independently ran MiXCR on the 5' RACE reads; one entry per CDR3 protein. This sample has fewer than 2,000,000 distinct CDR3 sequences; more than 35% occur once, and the top ten carry 23%. Study conclusions and caveats: Both higher diversity and more naive CD4+ cells marked long-lived donors when set against aged donors.

Losses at the gene ends were 8 bases for V and 2 bases for J; bases not matched to a gene: 5. The germline CDR1 and CDR2 sequences are MNHEY and SVGEGT. CDR3 length equals 14 residues. This clonotype was counted only a few times. As yet, its antigen is unknown. The authors isolated at least 6.5 million PBMCs per sample. Every sample gave at least 5 micrograms of total RNA when it was extracted. This rearrangement joins TRBV6-2 or TRBV6-3 to TRBJ1-5; 8 bases are a match to TRBD1. This sequence originates from a human donor in good health. Sequenced material: blood. CDR3 loop: CASGDRLGNQPQHF. The CDR3, as DNA: TGTGCCAGCGGGGACAGGCTCGGCAATCAGCCCCAGCATTTT.